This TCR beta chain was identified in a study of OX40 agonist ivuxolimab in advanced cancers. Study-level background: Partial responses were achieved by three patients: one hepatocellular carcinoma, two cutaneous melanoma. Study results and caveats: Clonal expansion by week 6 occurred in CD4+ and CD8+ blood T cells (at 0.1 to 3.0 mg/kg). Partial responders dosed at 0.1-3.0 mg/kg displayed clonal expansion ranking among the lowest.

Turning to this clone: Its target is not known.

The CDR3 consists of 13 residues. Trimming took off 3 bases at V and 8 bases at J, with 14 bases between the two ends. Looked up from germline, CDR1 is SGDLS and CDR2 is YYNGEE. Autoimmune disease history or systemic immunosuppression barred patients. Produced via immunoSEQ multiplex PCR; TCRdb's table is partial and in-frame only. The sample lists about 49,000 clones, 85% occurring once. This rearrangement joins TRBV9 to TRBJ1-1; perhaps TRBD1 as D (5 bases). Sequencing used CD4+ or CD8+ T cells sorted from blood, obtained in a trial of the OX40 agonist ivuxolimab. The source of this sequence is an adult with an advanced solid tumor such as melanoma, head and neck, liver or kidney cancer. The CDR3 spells CASSAGGGREAFF. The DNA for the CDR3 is TGTGCCAGCAGCGCCGGGGGAGGGCGGGAAGCTTTCTTT.